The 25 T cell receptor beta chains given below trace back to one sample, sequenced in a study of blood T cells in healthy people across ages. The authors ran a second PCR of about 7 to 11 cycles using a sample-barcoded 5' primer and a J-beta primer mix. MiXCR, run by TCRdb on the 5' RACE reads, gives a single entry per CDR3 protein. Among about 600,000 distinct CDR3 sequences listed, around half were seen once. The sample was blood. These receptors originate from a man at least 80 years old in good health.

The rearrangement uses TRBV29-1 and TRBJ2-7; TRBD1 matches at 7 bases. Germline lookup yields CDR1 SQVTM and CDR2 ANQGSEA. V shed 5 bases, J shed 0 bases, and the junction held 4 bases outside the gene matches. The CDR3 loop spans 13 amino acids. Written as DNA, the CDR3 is TGCAGCGTTTCACGGACAGGCTCCTACGAGCAGTACTTC. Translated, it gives CSVSRTGSYEQYF.

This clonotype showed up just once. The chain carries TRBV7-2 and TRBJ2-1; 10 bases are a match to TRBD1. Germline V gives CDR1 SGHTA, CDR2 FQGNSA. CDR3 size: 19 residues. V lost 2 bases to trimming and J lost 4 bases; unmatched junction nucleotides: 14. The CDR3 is CASSLWMGWGTGDYNEQFF. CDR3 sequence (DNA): TGTGCCAGCAGCTTATGGATGGGTTGGGGGACAGGGGATTACAATGAGCAGTTCTTC.

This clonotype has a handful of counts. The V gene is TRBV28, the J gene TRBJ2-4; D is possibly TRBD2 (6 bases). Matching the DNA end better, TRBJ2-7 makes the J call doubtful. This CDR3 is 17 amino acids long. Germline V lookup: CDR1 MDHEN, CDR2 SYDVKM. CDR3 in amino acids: CASSSPGGGGPPYEQYF. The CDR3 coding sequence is TGTGCCAGCAGTTCCCCTGGGGGAGGAGGTCCCCCCTACGAGCAGTACTTC.

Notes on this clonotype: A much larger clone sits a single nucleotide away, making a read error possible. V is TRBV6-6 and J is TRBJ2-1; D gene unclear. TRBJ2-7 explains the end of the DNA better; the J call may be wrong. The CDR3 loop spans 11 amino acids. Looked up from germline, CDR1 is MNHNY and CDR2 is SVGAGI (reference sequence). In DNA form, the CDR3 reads TGTGCCAGCGGAAACTACAATGAGCAGTACTTC. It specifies CASGNYNEQYF.

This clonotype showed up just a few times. CDR3 region: CASSPGQGLETQYF. The CDR3, as DNA: TGTGCCAGCAGTCCCGGACAGGGGCTTGAGACCCAGTACTTC. The chain carries TRBV12-3 or TRBV12-4 and TRBJ2-7, with TRBD1 matching over 9 bases. The better agreement between TRBJ2-5 and the DNA end casts doubt on the J call. The CDR3 is 14 amino acids.

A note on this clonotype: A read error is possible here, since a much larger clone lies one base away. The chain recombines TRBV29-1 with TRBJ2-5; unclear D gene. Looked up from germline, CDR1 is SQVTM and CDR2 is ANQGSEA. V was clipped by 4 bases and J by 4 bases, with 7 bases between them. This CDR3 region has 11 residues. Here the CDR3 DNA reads TGCAGCGTTGCGGTGCGAGAGACCCAGTACTTC. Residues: CSVAVRETQYF.

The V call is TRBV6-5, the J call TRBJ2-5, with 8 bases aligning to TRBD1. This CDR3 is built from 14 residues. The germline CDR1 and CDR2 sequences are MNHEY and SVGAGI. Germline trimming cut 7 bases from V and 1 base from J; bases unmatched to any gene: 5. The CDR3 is CASTATGAQETQYF. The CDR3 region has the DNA TGTGCCAGCACGGCGACAGGGGCCCAAGAGACCCAGTACTTC.

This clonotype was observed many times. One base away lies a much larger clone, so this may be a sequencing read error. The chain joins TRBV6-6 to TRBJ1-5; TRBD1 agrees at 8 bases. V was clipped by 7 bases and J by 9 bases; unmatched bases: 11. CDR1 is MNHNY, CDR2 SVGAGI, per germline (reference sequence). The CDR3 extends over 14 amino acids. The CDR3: CASTADRGRGPQHF. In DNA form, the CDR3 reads TGTGCCAGCACTGCCGACAGGGGCCGGGGGCCCCAGCATTTT.

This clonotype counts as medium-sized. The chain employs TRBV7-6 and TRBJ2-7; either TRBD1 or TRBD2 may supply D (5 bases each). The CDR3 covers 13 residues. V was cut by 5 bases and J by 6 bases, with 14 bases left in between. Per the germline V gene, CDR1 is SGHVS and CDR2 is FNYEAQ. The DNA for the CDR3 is TGTGCCAGCAGCACTAGTCAGGGTTCCGAGCAGTACTTC. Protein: CASSTSQGSEQYF.

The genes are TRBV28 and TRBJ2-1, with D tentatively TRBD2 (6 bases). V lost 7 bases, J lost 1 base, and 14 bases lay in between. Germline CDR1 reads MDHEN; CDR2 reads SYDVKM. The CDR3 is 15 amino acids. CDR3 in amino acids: CASTLLGGSYNEQFF. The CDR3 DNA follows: TGTGCCAGCACACTCTTGGGGGGATCCTACAATGAGCAGTTCTTC.

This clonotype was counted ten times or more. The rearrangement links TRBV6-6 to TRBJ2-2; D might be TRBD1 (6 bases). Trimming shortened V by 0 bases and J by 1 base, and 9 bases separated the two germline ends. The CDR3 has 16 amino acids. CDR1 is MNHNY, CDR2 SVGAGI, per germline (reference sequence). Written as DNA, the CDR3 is TGTGCCAGCAGTTACTCGAGCAGGGGGAACACCGGGGAGCTGTTTTTT. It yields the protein CASSYSSRGNTGELFF.

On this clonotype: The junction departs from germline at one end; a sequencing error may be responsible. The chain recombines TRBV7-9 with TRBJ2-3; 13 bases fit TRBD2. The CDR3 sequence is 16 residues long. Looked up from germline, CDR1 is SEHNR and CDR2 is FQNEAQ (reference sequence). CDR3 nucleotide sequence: TGTGCCGGCAGCCGGACTAGCGGGAGCAGCACAGATACGCAGTATTTT. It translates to CAGSRTSGSSTDTQYF.

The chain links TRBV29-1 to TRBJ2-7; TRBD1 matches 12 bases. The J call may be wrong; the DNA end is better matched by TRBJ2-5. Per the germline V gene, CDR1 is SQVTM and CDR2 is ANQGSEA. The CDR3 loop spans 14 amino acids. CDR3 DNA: TGCAGCGTAAGGGGGACAGGGGGCCGAAAGACCCAGTACTTC. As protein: CSVRGTGGRKTQYF.

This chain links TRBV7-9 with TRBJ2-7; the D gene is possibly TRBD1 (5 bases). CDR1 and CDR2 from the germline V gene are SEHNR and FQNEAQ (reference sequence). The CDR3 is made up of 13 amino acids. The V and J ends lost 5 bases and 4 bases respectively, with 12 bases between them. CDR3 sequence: CASSRLQDYEQYF. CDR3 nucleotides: TGTGCCAGCAGCCGTTTACAGGATTACGAGCAGTACTTC.

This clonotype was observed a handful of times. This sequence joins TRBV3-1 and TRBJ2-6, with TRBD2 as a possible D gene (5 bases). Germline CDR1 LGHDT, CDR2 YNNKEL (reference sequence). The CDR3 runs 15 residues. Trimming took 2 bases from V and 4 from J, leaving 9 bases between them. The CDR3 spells CASSQNPGGANVLTF. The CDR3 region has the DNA TGTGCCAGCAGCCAAAACCCGGGAGGGGCCAACGTCCTGACTTTC.

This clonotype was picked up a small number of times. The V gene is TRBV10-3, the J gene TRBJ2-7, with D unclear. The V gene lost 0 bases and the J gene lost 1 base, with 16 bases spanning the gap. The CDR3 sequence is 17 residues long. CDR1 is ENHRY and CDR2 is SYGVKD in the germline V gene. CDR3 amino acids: CAISESRSLGFSYEQYF. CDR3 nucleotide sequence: TGTGCCATCAGTGAGTCGAGAAGTCTGGGCTTTTCCTACGAGCAGTACTTC.

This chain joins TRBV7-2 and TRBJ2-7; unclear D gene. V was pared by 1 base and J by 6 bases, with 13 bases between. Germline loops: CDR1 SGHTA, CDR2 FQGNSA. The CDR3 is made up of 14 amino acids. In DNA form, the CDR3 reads TGTGCCAGCAGCTTAGGATGGCGAAACGGCGAGCAGTACTTC. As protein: CASSLGWRNGEQYF.

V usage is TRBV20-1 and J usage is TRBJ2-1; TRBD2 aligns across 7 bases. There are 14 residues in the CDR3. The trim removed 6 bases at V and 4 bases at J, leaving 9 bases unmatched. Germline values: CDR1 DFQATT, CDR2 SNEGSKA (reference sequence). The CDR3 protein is CSAIYSGVYNEQFF. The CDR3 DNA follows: TGCAGTGCCATATACAGCGGGGTATACAATGAGCAGTTCTTC.

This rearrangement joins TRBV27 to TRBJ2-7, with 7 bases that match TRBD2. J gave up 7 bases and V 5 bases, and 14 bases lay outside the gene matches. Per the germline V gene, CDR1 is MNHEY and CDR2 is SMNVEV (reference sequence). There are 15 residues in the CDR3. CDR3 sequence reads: CASSPRALFGGEQYF. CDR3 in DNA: TGTGCCAGCAGTCCGAGGGCCTTGTTCGGGGGGGAGCAGTACTTC.

Here the CDR3 reads CSASFWRNYEQYF. The CDR3 coding sequence is TGCAGTGCTAGTTTTTGGCGTAACTACGAGCAGTACTTC. The chain joins TRBV20-1 to TRBJ2-7; D is unclear. This CDR3 contains 13 residues. Germline assignment: CDR1 DFQATT and CDR2 SNEGSKA (reference sequence). Trimming cost V 3 bases and J 3 bases, with 12 bases left between them.

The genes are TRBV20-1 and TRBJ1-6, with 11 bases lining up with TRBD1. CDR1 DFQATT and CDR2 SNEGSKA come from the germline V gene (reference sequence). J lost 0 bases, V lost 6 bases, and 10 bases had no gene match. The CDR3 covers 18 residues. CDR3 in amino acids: CSASPRDRGSSYNSPLHF. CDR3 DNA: TGCAGTGCAAGCCCACGGGACAGGGGGAGCTCCTATAATTCACCCCTCCACTTT.

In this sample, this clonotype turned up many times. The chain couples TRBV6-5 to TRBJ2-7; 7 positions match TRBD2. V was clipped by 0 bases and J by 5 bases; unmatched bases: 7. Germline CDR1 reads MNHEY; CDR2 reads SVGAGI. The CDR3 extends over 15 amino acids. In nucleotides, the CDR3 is TGTGCCAGCAGTTACTCTTTCGGGAGGAGCGACGAGCAGTACTTC. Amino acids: CASSYSFGRSDEQYF.

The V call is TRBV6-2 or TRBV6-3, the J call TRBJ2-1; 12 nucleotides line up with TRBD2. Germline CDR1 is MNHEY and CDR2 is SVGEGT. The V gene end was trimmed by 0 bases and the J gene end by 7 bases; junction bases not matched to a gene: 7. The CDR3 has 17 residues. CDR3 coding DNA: TGTGCCAGCAGTTACTCTCTAGCGGGGGGGCTGACGAATGAGCAGTTCTTC. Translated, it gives CASSYSLAGGLTNEQFF.

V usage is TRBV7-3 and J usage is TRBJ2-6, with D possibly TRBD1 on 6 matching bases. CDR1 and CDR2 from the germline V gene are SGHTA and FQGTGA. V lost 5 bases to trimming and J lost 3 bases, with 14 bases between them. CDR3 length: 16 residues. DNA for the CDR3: TGTGCCAGCAGCCCGGTGGGGGCACTTGGGGCCAACGTCCTGACTTTC. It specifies CASSPVGALGANVLTF. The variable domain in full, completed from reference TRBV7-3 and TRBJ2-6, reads GAGVSQTPSNKVTEKGKYVELRCDPISGHTALYWYRQSLGQGPEFLIYFQGTGAADDSGLPNDRFFAVRPEGSVSTLKIQRTERGDSAVYLCASSPVGALGANVLTFGAGSRLTVL.

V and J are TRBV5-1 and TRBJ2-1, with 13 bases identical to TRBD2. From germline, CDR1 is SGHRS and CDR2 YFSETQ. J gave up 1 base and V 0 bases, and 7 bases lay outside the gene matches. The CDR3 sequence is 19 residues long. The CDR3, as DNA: TGCGCCAGCAGCTTGGCCACGACTAGCGGGGGGTGGTCCTACAATGAGCAGTTCTTC. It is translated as CASSLATTSGGWSYNEQFF. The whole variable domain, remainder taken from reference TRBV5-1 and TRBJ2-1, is KAGVTQTPRYLIKTRGQQVTLSCSPISGHRSVSWYQQTPGQGLQFLFEYFSETQRNKGNFPGRFSGRQFSNSRSEMNVSTLELGDSALYLCASSLATTSGGWSYNEQFFGPGTRLTVL.